The clone carrying this TCR beta chain was detected ten times or more. Sequencing used immunoSEQ multiplex PCR; TCRdb keeps in-frame clones, though not all of them. The sample contains about 180,000 clones, about 85% of which appear only once. This CDR3 contains 15 residues. The germline CDR1 and CDR2 sequences are LGHDT and YNNKEL (reference sequence). V was cut by 1 base and J by 4 bases, with 13 bases left in between. The sample comes from a study of blood T cell repertoires in COVID-19. Across the study: Sample material is recorded as cDNA or gDNA derived from T cells, B-cell-depleted T cells, or PBMCs.

This rearrangement joins TRBV3-1 (or the pseudogene TRBV3-2) to TRBJ1-2; the D is unclear. This clonotype originated in a woman of 80 years or more with acute or convalescent COVID-19. The sequenced sample consisted of peripheral blood. CDR3 in DNA: TGTGCCAGCAGCCAAGGTATGGAGGTTGTCTATGGCTACACCTTC. As protein: CASSQGMEVVYGYTF.